This TCR beta chain was obtained from a study of long-term antiretroviral therapy in people with HIV. This CDR3 has 15 residues. V was cut by 1 base and J by 0 bases, with 10 bases left in between. Germline V CDR1 and CDR2: SGHAT, FQNNGV. Researchers report immunoSEQ v3.0 was run at survey level. Libraries were prepared by immunoSEQ multiplex PCR; TCRdb keeps only in-frame clonotypes and omits some of them. The table records 35,000 to 45,000 clones, 80% to 85% of them present only once. This chain connects TRBV11-2 to TRBJ2-7; the D is unclear. The source is a man younger than 35 with HIV. Here the sequenced sample was unsorted PBMCs, taken 1 year after starting antiretroviral therapy. The CDR3 loop is CASSLVRWPSYEQYF. The CDR3 bases are TGTGCCAGCAGCTTAGTGCGCTGGCCCTCCTACGAGCAGTACTTC.